The present TCR beta chain was sequenced within a study of T cell repertoires in aging, cancer and after chemotherapy. Looking at the study overall: Chronic lymphocytic leukemia patients on fludarabine- or bendamustine-based regimens gave paired samples before and after chemotherapy.

In regard to this clonotype: Antigen specificity is unknown.

Study-wide findings and caveats: Age-matched healthy donors had significantly more diverse, less clonal blood TCR repertoires than untreated cancer patients.

Multiplex touch-down PCR with TRB-A/B primers amplified rearranged V-D-J TRB sequences. MiXCR was run by TCRdb on the multiplex PCR reads, yielding one entry per CDR3 protein. Counted here are 4,000 to 5,500 distinct CDR3 sequences, under 50% occurring once; the ten biggest clones make up over 45%. TCR beta rearrangements were amplified from peripheral blood genomic DNA. The sequence came from a human donor with a blood cancer. The sequenced sample was blood.

For the CDR3, the DNA is TGTGCCAGCAGCTTAATGTACAATGAGCAGTTCTTC. Its translation: CASSLMYNEQFF. The chain combines TRBV5-6 with TRBJ2-1; D is ambiguous. The V end lost 2 bases, the J end lost 4 bases, and 4 bases lay between the germline ends. CDR3 size: 12 residues. Germline V gene sequence: CDR1 SGHDT, CDR2 YYEEEE.